This T cell receptor beta chain was sequenced in a study of T cells in Graves' hyperthyroidism and ophthalmopathy. The study, taken as a whole, reports: Stable hyperthyroidism was told apart from ophthalmopathy by a model built on 13 V-J features. Within blood appeared most thyroid clonotypes that had expanded above 0.001.

The junction had 7 bases not matched to a gene; V was cut back by 6 bases and J by 5 bases. The CDR3 is 14 residues long. CDR1 MNHNS and CDR2 SASEGT come from the germline V gene. This clonotype was seen only a few times. Its cognate antigen is unknown. Amplified regions were TCR beta CDR3 sequences from RNA transcripts. HTBI primers were the set used in a first-round RT-PCR of the TCR CDR3. TCRdb passed the multiplex PCR reads through MiXCR, listing each CDR3 protein once. Here the sample spans roughly 350,000 distinct CDR3 sequences, approximately 15% being singletons. Each 10 ml fresh peripheral blood draw supplied the PBMCs.

The sequence came from a woman aged 30 to 39 with Graves' hyperthyroidism. V usage is TRBV6-1 and J usage is TRBJ2-7, with TRBD1 matching over 10 bases. Sequenced material: blood. CDR3 loop: CASRYRDRGHEQYF. CDR3 in DNA: TGTGCCAGCAGGTACCGGGACAGGGGTCACGAGCAGTACTTC.